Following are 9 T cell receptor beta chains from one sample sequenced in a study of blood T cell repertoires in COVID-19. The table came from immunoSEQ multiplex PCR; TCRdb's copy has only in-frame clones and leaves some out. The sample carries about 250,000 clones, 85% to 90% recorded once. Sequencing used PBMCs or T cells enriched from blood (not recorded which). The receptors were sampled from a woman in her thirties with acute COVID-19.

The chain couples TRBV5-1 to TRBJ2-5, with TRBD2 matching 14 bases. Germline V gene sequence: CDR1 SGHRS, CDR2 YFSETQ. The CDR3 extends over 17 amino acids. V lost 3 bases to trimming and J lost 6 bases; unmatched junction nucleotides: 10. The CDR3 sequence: CASSYEGGLAGGKTQYF. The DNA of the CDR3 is TGCGCCAGCAGCTACGAGGGCGGACTAGCGGGGGGAAAGACCCAGTACTTC.

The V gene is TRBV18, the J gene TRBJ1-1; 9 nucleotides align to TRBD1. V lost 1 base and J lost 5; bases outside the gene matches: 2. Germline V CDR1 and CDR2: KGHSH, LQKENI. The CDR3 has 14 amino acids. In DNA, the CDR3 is TGTGCCAGCTCACCACGGACAGGGGAAACTGAAGCTTTCTTT. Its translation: CASSPRTGETEAFF.

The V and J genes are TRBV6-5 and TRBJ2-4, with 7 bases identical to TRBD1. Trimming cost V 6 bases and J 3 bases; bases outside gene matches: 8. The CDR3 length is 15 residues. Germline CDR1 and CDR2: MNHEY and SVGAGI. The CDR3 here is CASRRTGEGKNIQYF. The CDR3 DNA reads TGTGCCAGCAGACGAACAGGGGAAGGCAAAAACATTCAGTACTTC.

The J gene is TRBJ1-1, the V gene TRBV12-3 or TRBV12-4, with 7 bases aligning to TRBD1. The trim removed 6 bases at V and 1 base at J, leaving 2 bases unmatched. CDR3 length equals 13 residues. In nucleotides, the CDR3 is TGTGCCAGCAGCCCAGGGGGGAACACTGAAGCTTTCTTT. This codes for CASSPGGNTEAFF.

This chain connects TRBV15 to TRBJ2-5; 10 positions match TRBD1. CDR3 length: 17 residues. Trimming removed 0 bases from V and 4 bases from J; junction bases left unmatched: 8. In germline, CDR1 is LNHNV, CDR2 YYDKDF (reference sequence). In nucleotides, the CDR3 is TGTGCCACCAGCAGAGAAAGAACTGACAGGGGGCTAGAGACCCAGTACTTC. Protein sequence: CATSRERTDRGLETQYF.

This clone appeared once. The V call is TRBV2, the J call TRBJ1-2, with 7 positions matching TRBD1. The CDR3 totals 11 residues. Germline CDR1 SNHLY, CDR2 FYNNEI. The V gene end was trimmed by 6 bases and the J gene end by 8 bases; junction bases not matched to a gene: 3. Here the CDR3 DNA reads TGTGCCAGCAGAGGACAGGTCGGCTACACCTTC. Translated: CASRGQVGYTF. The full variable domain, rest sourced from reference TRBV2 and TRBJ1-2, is EPEVTQTPSHQVTQMGQEVILRCVPISNHLYFYWYRQILGQKVEFLVSFYNNEISEKSEIFDDQFSVERPDGSNFTLKIRSTKLEDSAMYFCASRGQVGYTFGSGTRLTVV.

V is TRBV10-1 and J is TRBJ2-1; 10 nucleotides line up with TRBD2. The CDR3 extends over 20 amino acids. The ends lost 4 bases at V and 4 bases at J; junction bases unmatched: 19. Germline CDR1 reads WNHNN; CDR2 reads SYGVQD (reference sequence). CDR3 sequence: CASSGGSGGPESILYNEQFF. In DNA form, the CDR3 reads TGCGCCAGCAGTGGCGGTAGCGGGGGGCCCGAATCGATATTATACAATGAGCAGTTCTTC.

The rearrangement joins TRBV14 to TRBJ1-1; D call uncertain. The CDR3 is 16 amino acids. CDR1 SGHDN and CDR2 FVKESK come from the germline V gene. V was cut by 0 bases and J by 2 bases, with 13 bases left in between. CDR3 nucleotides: TGTGCCAGCAGCCAAGATCTCGAACGACAAAACACTGAAGCTTTCTTT. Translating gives CASSQDLERQNTEAFF. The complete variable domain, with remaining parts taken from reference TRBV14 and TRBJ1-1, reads EAGVTQFPSHSVIEKGQTVTLRCDPISGHDNLYWYRRVMGKEIKFLLHFVKESKQDESGMPNNRFLAERTGGTYSTLKVQPAELEDSGVYFCASSQDLERQNTEAFFGQGTRLTVV.

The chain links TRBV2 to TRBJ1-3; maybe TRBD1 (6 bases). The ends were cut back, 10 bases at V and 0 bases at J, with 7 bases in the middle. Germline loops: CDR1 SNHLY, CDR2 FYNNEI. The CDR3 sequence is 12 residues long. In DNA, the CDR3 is TGTGCCAAGACAGGCTCTGGAAACACCATATATTTT. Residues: CAKTGSGNTIYF.